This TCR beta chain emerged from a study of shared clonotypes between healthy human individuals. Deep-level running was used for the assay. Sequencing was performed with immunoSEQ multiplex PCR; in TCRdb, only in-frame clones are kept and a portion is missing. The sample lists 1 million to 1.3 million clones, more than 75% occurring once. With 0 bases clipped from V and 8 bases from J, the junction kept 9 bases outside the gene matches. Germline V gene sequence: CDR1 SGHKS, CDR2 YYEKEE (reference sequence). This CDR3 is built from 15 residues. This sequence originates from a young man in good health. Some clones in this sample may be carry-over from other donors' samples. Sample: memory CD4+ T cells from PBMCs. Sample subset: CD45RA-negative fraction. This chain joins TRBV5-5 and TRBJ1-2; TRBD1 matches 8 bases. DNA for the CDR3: TGTGCCAGCAGCTTGGCCGGCCAGGGGGCGCAGGGCTACACCTTC. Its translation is CASSLAGQGAQGYTF.